This TCR beta chain was documented in a study of T cell responses to AZD1222 COVID-19 vaccine. Notes on the study in general: Without day 14 samples, only post-peak T cell repertoires were studied. The study reported that nearly half of spike-specific TCRs target unmutated variant regions. White British people made up most donors, females outnumbered males, and clonal diversity was possibly underestimated.

Germline CDR1 is MNHEY and CDR2 is SVGEGT. Trimming took off 6 bases at V and 7 bases at J, with 7 bases between the two ends. The CDR3 is 11 amino acids. Data came from immunoSEQ multiplex PCR; TCRdb stores just in-frame clones and leaves some out. The top ten hold less than 2.5% of the sample, which has 120,000 to 150,000 clones, approximately 90% seen once. About this clone: No antigen is known for it.

The sequence was obtained from an adult who received the AZD1222 COVID-19 vaccine. This chain joins TRBV6-2 or TRBV6-3 and TRBJ2-1; D uncertain. The sample in question was peripheral blood, obtained 28 days after the second AZD1222 dose. CDR3 residues: CASSLRNEQFF. The CDR3 nucleotides read TGTGCCAGCAGCCTCCGGAATGAGCAGTTCTTC.